One T cell receptor (beta chain) is described in this entry. Germline V gene lookup returns CDR1 MDHEN and CDR2 SYDVKM. The CDR3 contains 17 residues. Trimming took off 4 bases at V and 0 bases at J, with 19 bases between the two ends. Under the authors' procedure: By means of reference gene primer amplification, nucleated cell counts were estimated. Profiling relied on immunoSEQ multiplex PCR, and the TCRdb table lists in-frame clones only, not all of them. V, J and clone size are those of that table, while D and trimming were read from the DNA. The sample holds around 83,000 clones, about 89% seen once. This sample was included in a study of blood T cell repertoires in COVID-19. Study in general: Sites across the United States, Italy and Spain contributed samples from acute and convalescent COVID-19. T cells, B-cell-depleted T cells, or PBMCs provided the cDNA or gDNA that served as material.

The origin of this receptor is a man between 70 and 80 years old with active or convalescent COVID-19. The sequenced sample consisted of peripheral blood. This chain links TRBV28 with TRBJ2-7; TRBD2 is a possible D gene (7 bases). This chain's CDR3 is CASSSGRRGLGSYEQYF. For the CDR3, the DNA is TGTGCCAGCAGTTCGGGACGGCGGGGGCTTGGCTCCTACGAGCAGTACTTC.